This is a list of T cell receptor beta chains from one sample in a study of cytomegalovirus exposure and HLA in healthy donors. The table came from immunoSEQ multiplex PCR; TCRdb's copy has only in-frame clones and leaves some out. The sample has roughly 100,000 clones, around 57% seen once. Sequenced input: PBMCs. These receptors were collected from a human donor in good health. The conserved cysteine and the conserved F or W are not part of the CDR3 here. Each record gives: CDR3 protein, V gene, clone size. Size tells how often a clone was seen (once, few, many) or the class of an expanded clone, and some rows leave it out.

ASSLGTGLEKLF TRBV5-1 -
ASSQDRGVAGVNTGELF TRBV4-1 -
ASSSALGDFQPTTGELF TRBV5-1 -
ASSPNSGIGEAF TRBV7-6 -
ASSLDRGNEKLF TRBV7-9 -
ASSPWTEQETQY TRBV18 -
ATSRGGYGYT TRBV15 few
ATRPQTGSYYEQY TRBV19 once
ASTLGARAWGYT TRBV28 -
ASRAAEGNEKLF TRBV7-6 -
ASSPPRTGVLEQY TRBV7-9 -
ASSIEGDAF TRBV19 -
ASSLGQALRVSSGANVLT TRBV5-1 once
ATIDGGRGETEAF TRBV6-5 -
ASSFHGSSNEKLF TRBV5-8 -
ASSSWNTEAF TRBV7-8 few
ASSLGSGSGTDTQY TRBV7-9 once
ASSGTSSPLYNEQF TRBV19 -
ASTRQAATSGANVLT TRBV5-1 -
ASSLQGDEQF TRBV7-6 -
ASSLGTGGYT TRBV28 -
ASSQRTGRVTEAF TRBV28 -
ASSSSGTSVFYEQY TRBV27 -
ASRRGSEQF TRBV27 -
SVGTDMDTQY TRBV29-1 -
ASSPQGAVGETQY TRBV6-1 -
ASSEGQGGQPQH TRBV2 few
ASRRLPFYNEQF TRBV28 few
ASSLMLGRVEQF TRBV7-9 -
AINSGQIPYEQY TRBV10-3 -
ASSFTSAGEQY TRBV7-2 few
ASGETGWDEKLF TRBV6-5 -
ASSPAGADGNTIY TRBV28 few
ASSPTGGICEQF TRBV19 few
ASGAGGGGRETQY TRBV12-5 -
ASSSPGTSGYEQY TRBV11-2 -